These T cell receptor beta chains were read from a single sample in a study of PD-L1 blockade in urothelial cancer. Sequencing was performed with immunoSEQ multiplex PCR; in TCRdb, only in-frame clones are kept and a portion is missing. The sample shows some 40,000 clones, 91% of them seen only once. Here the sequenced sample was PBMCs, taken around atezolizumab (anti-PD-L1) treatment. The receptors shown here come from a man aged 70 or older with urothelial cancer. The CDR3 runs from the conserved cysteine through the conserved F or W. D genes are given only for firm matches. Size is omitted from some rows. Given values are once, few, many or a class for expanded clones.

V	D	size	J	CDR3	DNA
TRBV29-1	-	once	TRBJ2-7	CSVVRGPSYEQYF	TGCAGCGTTGTGCGGGGGCCCTCCTACGAGCAGTACTTC
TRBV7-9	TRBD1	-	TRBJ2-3	CASSSPGAGGRADTQYF	TGTGCCAGCAGCTCTCCCGGGGCAGGGGGCCGAGCAGATACGCAGTATTTT
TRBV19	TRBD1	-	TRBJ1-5	CASSIPGQDNQPQHF	TGTGCCAGTAGTATACCCGGACAGGACAATCAGCCCCAGCATTTT
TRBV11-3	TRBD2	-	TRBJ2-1	CASSQGTSGRANEQFF	TGTGCCAGCAGCCAAGGGACTAGCGGGAGGGCGAATGAGCAGTTCTTC
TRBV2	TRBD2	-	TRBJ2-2	CASSWDRSPLAGVEEDTGELFF	TGTGCCAGCAGCTGGGACAGGTCACCGCTAGCGGGAGTCGAGGAGGACACCGGGGAGCTGTTTTTT
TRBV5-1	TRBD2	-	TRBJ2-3	CASSFRLAGVGADTQYF	TGCGCCAGCAGCTTCAGACTAGCGGGAGTAGGGGCAGATACGCAGTATTTT
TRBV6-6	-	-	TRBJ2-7	CASSPDRSAYEQYF	TGTGCCAGCAGTCCAGACAGGTCAGCCTACGAGCAGTACTTC
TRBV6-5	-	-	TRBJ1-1	CASSPRGGDTEAFF	TGTGCCAGCAGCCCCCGAGGAGGTGACACTGAAGCTTTCTTT
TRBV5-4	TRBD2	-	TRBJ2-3	CASTLKPRSGTILDTQYF	TGTGCCAGCACACTGAAGCCCCGGAGCGGGACTATCCTAGATACGCAGTATTTT
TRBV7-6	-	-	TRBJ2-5	CASSLANRADETQYF	TGTGCCAGCAGCTTAGCTAACAGGGCTGATGAGACCCAGTACTTC
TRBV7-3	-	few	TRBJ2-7	CASSPGVGSYEQYF	TGTGCCAGCAGCCCCGGGGTCGGCTCCTACGAGCAGTACTTC
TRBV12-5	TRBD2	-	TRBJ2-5	CASGLGLAGEETQYF	TGTGCTAGTGGTCTGGGACTAGCGGGAGAAGAGACCCAGTACTTC
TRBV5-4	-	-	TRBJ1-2	CASSLEDNNYGYTF	TGTGCCAGCAGCTTGGAGGACAATAACTATGGCTACACCTTC
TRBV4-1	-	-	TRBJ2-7	CASSQDEASTTYEQYF	TGCGCCAGCAGCCAAGATGAGGCCAGTACGACCTACGAGCAGTACTTC
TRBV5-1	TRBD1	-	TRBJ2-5	CASSPGTVQETQYF	TGCGCCAGCAGCCCCGGGACAGTCCAAGAGACCCAGTACTTC
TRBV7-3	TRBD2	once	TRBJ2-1	CASSIAGGGSEQFF	TGTGCCAGCAGCATAGCGGGAGGGGGTAGTGAGCAGTTCTTC
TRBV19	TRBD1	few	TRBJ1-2	CASSVGTGANYGYTF	TGTGCCAGTAGTGTTGGGACAGGGGCCAACTATGGCTACACCTTC
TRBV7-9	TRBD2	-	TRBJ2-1	CASSSRAGGSYNEQFF	TGTGCCAGCAGCTCGAGGGCGGGAGGTTCCTACAATGAGCAGTTCTTC
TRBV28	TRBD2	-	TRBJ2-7	CASSLISGVTYEQYF	TGTGCCAGCAGTTTAATTAGCGGGGTTACCTACGAGCAGTACTTC
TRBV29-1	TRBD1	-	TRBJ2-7	CSVGTGPYEQYF	TGCAGCGTAGGGACAGGTCCCTACGAGCAGTACTTC
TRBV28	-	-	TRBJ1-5	CASVRGSNQPQHF	TGTGCCAGCGTACGGGGGAGCAATCAGCCCCAGCATTTT
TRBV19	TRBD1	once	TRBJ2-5	CASSISRGRQGHGTQYF	TGTGCCAGTAGTATCAGTCGGGGGAGACAGGGGCATGGGACCCAGTACTTC
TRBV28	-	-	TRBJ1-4	CASSQTGGEKLFF	TGTGCCAGCAGCCAGACAGGCGGTGAAAAACTGTTTTTT
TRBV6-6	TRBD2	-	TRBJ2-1	CASSYSAGGYNEQFF	TGTGCCAGCAGTTACTCTGCGGGAGGGTACAATGAGCAGTTCTTC
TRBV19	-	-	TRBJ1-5	CASSIPFDRFNQPQHF	TGTGCCAGTAGTATACCATTCGACAGGTTCAATCAGCCCCAGCATTTT
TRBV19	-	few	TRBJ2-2	CASRKRTGELFF	TGTGCCAGTAGGAAGCGAACCGGGGAGCTGTTTTTT
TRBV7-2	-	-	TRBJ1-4	CASSLRTAGFEKLFF	TGTGCCAGCAGCTTACGGACAGCGGGATTTGAAAAACTGTTTTTT
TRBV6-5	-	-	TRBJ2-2	CASSYLSGTNTGELFF	TGTGCCAGCAGTTACCTCAGCGGCACGAACACCGGGGAGCTGTTTTTT
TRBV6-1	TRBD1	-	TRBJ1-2	CASSVDRGAYGYTF	TGTGCCAGCAGTGTGGACAGGGGGGCCTATGGCTACACCTTC
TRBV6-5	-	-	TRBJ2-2	CASSYTGGELFF	TGTGCCAGCAGTTACACCGGCGGGGAGCTGTTTTTT
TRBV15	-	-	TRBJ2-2	CATSRAPPGGANTGELFF	TGTGCCACCAGCAGAGCTCCGCCGGGCGGGGCGAACACCGGGGAGCTGTTTTTT
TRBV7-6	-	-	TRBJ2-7	CASSSSRGSYEQYF	TGTGCCAGCAGCTCCTCTAGGGGCTCCTACGAGCAGTACTTC
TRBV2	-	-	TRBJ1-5	CASSPGNNQPQHF	TGTGCCAGCAGTCCAGGGAACAATCAGCCCCAGCATTTT
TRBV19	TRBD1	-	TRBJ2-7	CASSSPPGQGLGEQYF	TGTGCCAGTAGTTCCCCCCCGGGACAGGGCCTTGGCGAGCAGTACTTC
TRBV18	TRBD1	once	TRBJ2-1	CASSPRQGDSRYNEQFF	TGTGCCAGCTCACCACGGCAGGGGGATTCGCGGTACAATGAGCAGTTCTTC
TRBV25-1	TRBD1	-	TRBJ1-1	CASSFTGGPRTEAFF	TGTGCCAGCAGTTTCACAGGGGGCCCTCGGACTGAAGCTTTCTTT
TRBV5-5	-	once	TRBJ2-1	CASSSVRGERYNEQFF	TGTGCCAGCAGCTCGGTCAGGGGGGAAAGGTACAATGAGCAGTTCTTC
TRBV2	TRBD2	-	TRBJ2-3	CASRRLTSASADTQYF	TGTGCCAGCAGGCGGCTGACTAGCGCTAGCGCAGATACGCAGTATTTT
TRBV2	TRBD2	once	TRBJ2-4	CASSLAGLAKNIQYF	TGTGCCAGCAGCCTAGCGGGTCTAGCCAAAAACATTCAGTACTTC
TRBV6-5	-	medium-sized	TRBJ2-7	CASSAPGHGEQYF	TGTGCCAGCAGTGCTCCGGGACACGGCGAGCAGTACTTC
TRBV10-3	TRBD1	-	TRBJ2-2	CAASDRSNTGELFF	TGTGCCGCCTCGGACAGGTCGAACACCGGGGAGCTGTTTTTT
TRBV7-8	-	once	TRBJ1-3	CASSSTGAGNTIYF	TGTGCCAGCAGCTCCACCGGGGCTGGAAACACCATATATTTT
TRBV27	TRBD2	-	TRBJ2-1	CASSLSGLAGAKEQFF	TGTGCCAGCAGTTTATCTGGACTAGCGGGAGCAAAGGAGCAGTTCTTC
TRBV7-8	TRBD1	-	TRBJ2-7	CASSLVTGNSYEQYF	TGTGCCAGCAGCTTAGTGACAGGGAATTCCTACGAGCAGTACTTC
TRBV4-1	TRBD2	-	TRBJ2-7	CASSQGSGRPSYEQYF	TGCGCCAGCAGCCAAGGGAGCGGGAGGCCCTCCTACGAGCAGTACTTC
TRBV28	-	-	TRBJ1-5	CASSLLVQMSNQPQHF	TGTGCCAGCAGTTTATTAGTACAGATGAGCAATCAGCCCCAGCATTTT
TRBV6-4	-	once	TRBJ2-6	CASSAGSYHSGANVLTF	TGTGCCAGCAGCGCCGGGTCCTACCACTCTGGGGCCAACGTCCTGACTTTC